Each of the 8 T cell receptor beta chains below was sequenced from the same sample in a study of T cell responses to AZD1222 COVID-19 vaccine. Profiling relied on immunoSEQ multiplex PCR, and the TCRdb table lists in-frame clones only, not all of them. Of around 150,000 clones listed, approximately 88% are singletons. The source was peripheral blood, collected on day 0 of AZD1222 vaccination. These TCRs come from an adult in good health.

This chain links TRBV5-1 with TRBJ2-1; D ambiguous. Germline lookup yields CDR1 SGHRS and CDR2 YFSETQ. The CDR3 is 14 residues long. V gave up 0 bases and J gave up 4 bases, with 8 bases separating them. The CDR3 region has the DNA TGCGCCAGCAGCTTGGGGCAGCAATACAATGAGCAGTTCTTC. This encodes CASSLGQQYNEQFF. Drawing the rest from reference TRBV5-1 and TRBJ2-1, the complete variable domain is KAGVTQTPRYLIKTRGQQVTLSCSPISGHRSVSWYQQTPGQGLQFLFEYFSETQRNKGNFPGRFSGRQFSNSRSEMNVSTLELGDSALYLCASSLGQQYNEQFFGPGTRLTVL.

This clone was recorded at least ten times. V and J are TRBV4-2 and TRBJ1-6, with D perhaps matching TRBD1 (6 bases). Germline V gene sequence: CDR1 LGHNA, CDR2 YNFKEQ. The CDR3 runs to 19 residues. Between the trimmed V and J ends, which lost 3 bases and 8 bases, there was a span of 26 bases. In DNA form, the CDR3 reads TGTGCCAGCAGCCACCGAAAAAAAGGGACTAAAGGGGGGGATTCACCCCTCCACTTT. This translates into CASSHRKKGTKGGDSPLHF.

This chain uses TRBV5-1 with TRBJ1-2, with D possibly matching TRBD1 (6 bases). V was clipped by 3 bases and J by 5 bases, with 17 bases between them. The CDR3 length is 15 residues. Germline V gene data show CDR1 as SGHRS and CDR2 as YFSETQ. CDR3 amino acids: CASSSQGGEGYGYTF. CDR3 in DNA: TGCGCCAGCAGCTCACAGGGAGGTGAGGGGTATGGCTACACCTTC.

The genes are TRBV7-2 and TRBJ1-2, with D possibly TRBD1 on 5 matching bases. Trimming took off 5 bases at V and 8 bases at J, with 24 bases between the two ends. This CDR3 is built from 16 residues. From germline, CDR1 is SGHTA and CDR2 FQGNSA. This CDR3 is CASSRNLGTRVHGYTF. The CDR3, as DNA: TGTGCCAGCAGCCGTAACCTCGGGACCCGCGTCCACGGCTACACCTTC.

The J gene is TRBJ2-2, the V gene TRBV21-1. TRBV21-1 is a known pseudogene. The CDR3 extends over 13 amino acids. CDR3 nucleotides: TGTGCCAGCAGCAACGGCACGACCGGGGAGCTGTTTTTT. Translating gives CASSNGTTGELFF.

The V gene is TRBV11-2, the J gene TRBJ2-3, with TRBD1 identical over 7 bases. J was trimmed by 3 bases and V by 5 bases; bases with no gene match: 8. This CDR3 has 15 residues. Germline CDR1 SGHAT, CDR2 FQNNGV. The CDR3 region is CASSPTGHRTDTQYF. CDR3 DNA: TGTGCCAGCAGCCCGACAGGGCATAGGACAGATACGCAGTATTTT. Looking up the rest from reference TRBV11-2 and TRBJ2-3 gives the full variable domain: EAGVAQSPRYKIIEKRQSVAFWCNPISGHATLYWYQQILGQGPKLLIQFQNNGVVDDSQLPKDRFSAERLKGVDSTLKIQPAKLEDSAVYLCASSPTGHRTDTQYFGPGTRLTVL.

This chain uses TRBV29-1 with TRBJ1-2; D unresolved. Germline CDR1 is SQVTM and CDR2 is ANQGSEA. The V and J ends lost 3 bases and 3 bases respectively, with 11 bases between them. The CDR3 loop spans 13 amino acids. The CDR3 DNA follows: TGCAGCGTTGAGGGCTCCCCGGACTATGGCTACACCTTC. Amino acid sequence: CSVEGSPDYGYTF.

The V and J genes are TRBV3-1 (or the pseudogene TRBV3-2) and TRBJ1-5; D is possibly TRBD1 (6 bases). V shed 4 bases and J shed 6 bases, with 19 bases lying between them. Germline V gives CDR1 LGHDT, CDR2 YNNKEL (reference sequence). CDR3 length equals 16 residues. CDR3 protein: CASSPMGHPTGQPQHF. DNA for the CDR3: TGTGCCAGCAGCCCTATGGGACACCCCACGGGTCAGCCCCAGCATTTT.